The 9 T cell receptor beta chains presented below share a single source sample, sequenced in a study of T cells in localized non-small cell lung cancer. TCRdb keeps only in-frame clones here, not all; method: immunoSEQ multiplex PCR. The repertoire includes about 31,000 clones, 70% to 90% of them detected once, and roughly 4% sits in the top ten. The source was peripheral blood mononuclear cells, collected before any cancer treatment. The receptors derive from a woman aged 40 to 75 with stage III lung adenocarcinoma.

This chain joins TRBV6-1 and TRBJ1-5; 7 bases align to TRBD1. Germline assignment: CDR1 MNHNS and CDR2 SASEGT. CDR3 length: 14 residues. V lost 8 bases to trimming and J lost 3 bases; unmatched junction nucleotides: 7. This chain's CDR3 is CASSDRTFNQPQHF. The DNA of the CDR3 is TGTGCCAGCTCGGACAGGACTTTCAATCAGCCCCAGCATTTT.

The V and J genes are TRBV5-1 and TRBJ2-2, with TRBD1 matching over 8 bases. Looked up from germline, CDR1 is SGHRS and CDR2 is YFSETQ. The ends lost 0 bases at V and 7 bases at J; junction bases unmatched: 8. This CDR3 is built from 16 residues. Here the CDR3 DNA reads TGCGCCAGCAGCTTGGCTGCAGGGGGCGCGAGCGGGGAGCTGTTTTTT. Its protein product is CASSLAAGGASGELFF.

This clone was found once. The chain employs TRBV19 and TRBJ1-5; D is perhaps TRBD1 (6 bases). V lost 8 bases and J 1 base, leaving 15 bases between the germline ends. CDR1 is LNHDA, CDR2 SQIVND, per germline (reference sequence). This CDR3 contains 15 residues. For the CDR3, the DNA is TGTGCCAGTGGGCTGACGGGGGCGAGCAATCAGCCCCAGCATTTT. It yields the protein CASGLTGASNQPQHF.

The chain carries TRBV30 and TRBJ2-7; weak D call: TRBD2 (5 bases). Trimming removed 3 bases at V and 1 base at J, with 13 bases between. Germline-derived CDR1 and CDR2 are GTSNPN and SVGIG (reference sequence). The CDR3 consists of 14 residues. The CDR3, as DNA: TGTGCCTGGAGGAGGGCTGGATCGTCCTACGAGCAGTACTTC. It specifies CAWRRAGSSYEQYF. The full variable domain, with the rest looked up from reference TRBV30 and TRBJ2-7, is SQTIHQWPATLVQPVGSPLSLECTVEGTSNPNLYWYRQAAGRGLQLLFYSVGIGQISSEVPQNLSASRPQDRQFILSSKKLLLSDSGFYLCAWRRAGSSYEQYFGPGTRLTVT.

The chain recombines TRBV7-9 with TRBJ2-1, with 9 bases identical to TRBD1. After removal of 5 bases from V and 6 bases from J, the junction contained 5 bases not matched to a gene. CDR3 length: 14 amino acids. Germline lookup yields CDR1 SEHNR and CDR2 FQNEAQ (reference sequence). The CDR3 nucleotides are TGTGCCAGCAGCACTCCGGGACAGGGCAATGAGCAGTTCTTC. The encoded protein is CASSTPGQGNEQFF. Complete variable domain (other parts from reference TRBV7-9 and TRBJ2-1): DTGVSQNPRHKITKRGQNVTFRCDPISEHNRLYWYRQTLGQGPEFLTYFQNEAQLEKSRLLSDRFSAERPKGSFSTLEIQRTEQGDSAMYLCASSTPGQGNEQFFGPGTRLTVL.

The V gene is TRBV4-3, the J gene TRBJ1-2, with 7 bases that match TRBD1. Germline V gene lookup returns CDR1 LGHNA and CDR2 YSLEER. This CDR3 contains 16 residues. With 7 bases clipped from V and 8 bases from J, the junction kept 19 bases outside the gene matches. As DNA, the CDR3 is TGCGCCAGCACCCCCAGAGGGGGACAGCCTATTAGGGGCTACACCTTC. This translates into CASTPRGGQPIRGYTF.

The chain carries TRBV7-9 and TRBJ2-7; D not certain. The CDR3 is 12 amino acids. Between the trimmed V and J ends, which lost 0 bases and 3 bases, there was a span of 3 bases. The germline V gene has CDR1 SEHNR and CDR2 FQNEAQ (reference sequence). CDR3 sequence: CASSLAHYEQYF. CDR3 in DNA: TGTGCCAGCAGCTTAGCCCACTACGAGCAGTACTTC.

This clone was observed once. The chain employs TRBV5-1 and TRBJ2-5; possibly TRBD1 for D (5 bases). Germline V gene sequence: CDR1 SGHRS, CDR2 YFSETQ. V was trimmed by 3 bases and J by 2 bases, leaving 11 bases between them. The CDR3 runs to 14 residues. CDR3 bases: TGCGCCAGCAGCTCTGGACACCTTCAAGAGACCCAGTACTTC. This translates into CASSSGHLQETQYF.

Here the CDR3 DNA reads TGTGCCAGCAGCGTATCCCCCCAGAGCGATGAAAAACTGTTTTTT. This gives the protein CASSVSPQSDEKLFF. The chain is built from TRBV9 and TRBJ1-4; D uncertain. V was clipped by 1 base and J by 6 bases, with 13 bases between them. Germline CDR1 SGDLS, CDR2 YYNGEE. This CDR3 is built from 15 residues.